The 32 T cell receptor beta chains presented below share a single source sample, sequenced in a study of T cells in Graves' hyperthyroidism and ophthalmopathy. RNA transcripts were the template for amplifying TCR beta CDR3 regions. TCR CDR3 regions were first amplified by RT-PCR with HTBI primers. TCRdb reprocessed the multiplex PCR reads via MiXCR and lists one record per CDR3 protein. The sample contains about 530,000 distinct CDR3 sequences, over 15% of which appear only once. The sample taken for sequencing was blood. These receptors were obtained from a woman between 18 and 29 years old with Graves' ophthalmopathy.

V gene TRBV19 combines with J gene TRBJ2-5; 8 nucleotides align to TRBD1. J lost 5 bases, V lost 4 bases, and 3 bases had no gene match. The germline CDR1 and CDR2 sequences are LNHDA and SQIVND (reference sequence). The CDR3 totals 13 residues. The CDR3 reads CASSTNRGETQYF. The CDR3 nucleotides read TGTGCCAGTAGTACCAACAGGGGGGAGACCCAGTACTTC.

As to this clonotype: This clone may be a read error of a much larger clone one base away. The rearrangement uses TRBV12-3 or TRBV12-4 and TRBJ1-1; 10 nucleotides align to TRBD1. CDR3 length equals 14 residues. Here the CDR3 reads CVSNLGTGDTEAFF. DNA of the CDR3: TGTGTCAGCAATTTGGGGACAGGGGACACTGAAGCTTTCTTT.

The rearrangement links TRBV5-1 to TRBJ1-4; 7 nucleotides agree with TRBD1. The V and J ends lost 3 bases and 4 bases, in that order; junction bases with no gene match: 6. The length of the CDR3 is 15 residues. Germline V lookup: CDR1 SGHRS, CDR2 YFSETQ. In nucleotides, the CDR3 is TGCGCCAGCAGCTCCCCGGGACAGCTTAATGAAAAACTGTTTTTT. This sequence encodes CASSSPGQLNEKLFF. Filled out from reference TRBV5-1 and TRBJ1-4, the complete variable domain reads KAGVTQTPRYLIKTRGQQVTLSCSPISGHRSVSWYQQTPGQGLQFLFEYFSETQRNKGNFPGRFSGRQFSNSRSEMNVSTLELGDSALYLCASSSPGQLNEKLFFGSGTQLSVL.

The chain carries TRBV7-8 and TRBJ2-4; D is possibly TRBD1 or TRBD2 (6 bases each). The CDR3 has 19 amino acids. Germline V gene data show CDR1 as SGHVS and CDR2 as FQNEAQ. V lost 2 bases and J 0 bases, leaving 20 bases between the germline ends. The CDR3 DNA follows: TGTGCCAGCAGCTTAAGTTCTGTCGGGGGCTGGCAAGCCAAAAACATTCAGTACTTC. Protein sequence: CASSLSSVGGWQAKNIQYF.

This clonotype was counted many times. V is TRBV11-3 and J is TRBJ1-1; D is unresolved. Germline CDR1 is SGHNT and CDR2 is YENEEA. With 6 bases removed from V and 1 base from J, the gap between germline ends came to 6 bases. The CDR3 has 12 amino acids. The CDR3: CASSGPNTEAFF. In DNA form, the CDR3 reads TGTGCCAGCAGTGGCCCGAACACTGAAGCTTTCTTT.

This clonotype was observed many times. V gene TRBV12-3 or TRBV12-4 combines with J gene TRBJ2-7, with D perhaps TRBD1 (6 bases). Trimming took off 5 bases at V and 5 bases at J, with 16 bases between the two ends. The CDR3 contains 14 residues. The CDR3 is CASSLTGLSDEQYF. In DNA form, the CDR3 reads TGTGCCAGCAGTCTCACAGGGTTGAGCGACGAGCAGTACTTC.

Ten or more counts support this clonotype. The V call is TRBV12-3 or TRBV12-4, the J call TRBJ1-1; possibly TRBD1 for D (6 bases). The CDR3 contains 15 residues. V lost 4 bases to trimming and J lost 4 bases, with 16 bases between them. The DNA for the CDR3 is TGTGCCAGCAGTTCGACCAGGGGTAGGATCACTGAAGCTTTCTTT. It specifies CASSSTRGRITEAFF.

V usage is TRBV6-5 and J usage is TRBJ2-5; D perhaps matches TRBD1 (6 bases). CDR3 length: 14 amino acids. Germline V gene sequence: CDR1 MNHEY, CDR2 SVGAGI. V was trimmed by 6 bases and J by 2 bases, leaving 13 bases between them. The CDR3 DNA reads TGTGCCAGCAGATACGGGACACCTCAAGAGACCCAGTACTTC. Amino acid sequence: CASRYGTPQETQYF.

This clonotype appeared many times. The CDR3 nucleotides are TGCAGCACAACATATTACAGGGGAAACATTCAGTACTTC. It yields the protein CSTTYYRGNIQYF. The chain carries TRBV20-1 and TRBJ2-4; TRBD1 matches at 7 bases. The CDR3 extends over 13 amino acids. CDR1 and CDR2 (germline): DFQATT, SNEGSKA (reference sequence).

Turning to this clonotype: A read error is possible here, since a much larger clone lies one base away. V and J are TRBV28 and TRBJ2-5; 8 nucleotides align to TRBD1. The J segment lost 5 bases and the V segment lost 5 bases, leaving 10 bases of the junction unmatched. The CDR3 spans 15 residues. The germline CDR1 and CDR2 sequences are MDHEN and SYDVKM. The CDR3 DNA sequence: TGTGCCAGCAGTCCAACGGGACAGGCTTGGGAGACCCAGTACTTC. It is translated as CASSPTGQAWETQYF.

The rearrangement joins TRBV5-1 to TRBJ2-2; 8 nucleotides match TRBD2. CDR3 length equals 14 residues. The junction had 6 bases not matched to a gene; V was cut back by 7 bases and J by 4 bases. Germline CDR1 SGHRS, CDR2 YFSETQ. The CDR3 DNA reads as TGCGCCAGCCGGGGGGGCCGTGGCACCGGGGAGCTGTTTTTT. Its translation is CASRGGRGTGELFF.

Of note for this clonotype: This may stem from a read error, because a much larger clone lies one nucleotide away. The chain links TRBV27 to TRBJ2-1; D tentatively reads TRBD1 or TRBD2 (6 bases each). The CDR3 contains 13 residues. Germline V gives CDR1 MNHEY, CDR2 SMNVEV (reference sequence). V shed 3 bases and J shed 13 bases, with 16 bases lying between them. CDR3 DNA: TGTGCCAGCAGTTTCCGTGCCTGGGGGGCCCAGTTCTTC. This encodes CASSFRAWGAQFF.

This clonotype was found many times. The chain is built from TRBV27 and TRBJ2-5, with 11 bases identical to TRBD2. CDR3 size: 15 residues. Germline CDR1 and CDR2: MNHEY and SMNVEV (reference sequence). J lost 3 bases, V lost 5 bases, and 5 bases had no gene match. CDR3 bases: TGTGCCAGCAGTCTGGGACTAGCGGCTGAAGAGACCCAGTACTTC. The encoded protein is CASSLGLAAEETQYF.

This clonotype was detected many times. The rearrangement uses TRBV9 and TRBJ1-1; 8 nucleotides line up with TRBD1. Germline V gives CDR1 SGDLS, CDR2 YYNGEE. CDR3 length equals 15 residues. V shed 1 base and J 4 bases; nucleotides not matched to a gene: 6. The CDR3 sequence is CASSVSGGGGTEAFF. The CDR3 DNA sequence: TGTGCCAGCAGCGTATCAGGGGGCGGTGGCACTGAAGCTTTCTTT.

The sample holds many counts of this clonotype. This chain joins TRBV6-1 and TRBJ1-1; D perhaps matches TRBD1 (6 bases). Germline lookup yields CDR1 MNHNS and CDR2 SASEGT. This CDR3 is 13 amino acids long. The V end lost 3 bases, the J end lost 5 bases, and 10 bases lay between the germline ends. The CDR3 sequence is CASSDRGATEAFF. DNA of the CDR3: TGTGCCAGCAGTGATAGGGGGGCTACTGAAGCTTTCTTT.

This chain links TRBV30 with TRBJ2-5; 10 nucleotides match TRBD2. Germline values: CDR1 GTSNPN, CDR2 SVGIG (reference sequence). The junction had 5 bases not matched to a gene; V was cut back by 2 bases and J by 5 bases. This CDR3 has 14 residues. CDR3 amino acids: CAWSLAGDDETQYF. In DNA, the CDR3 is TGTGCCTGGAGTCTAGCGGGAGACGATGAGACCCAGTACTTC.

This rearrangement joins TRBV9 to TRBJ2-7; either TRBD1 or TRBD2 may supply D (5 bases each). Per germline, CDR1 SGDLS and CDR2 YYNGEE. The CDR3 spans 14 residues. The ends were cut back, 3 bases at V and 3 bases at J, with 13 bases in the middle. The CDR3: CASSAGPRGYEQYF. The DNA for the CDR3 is TGTGCCAGCAGCGCGGGCCCGAGGGGCTACGAGCAGTACTTC. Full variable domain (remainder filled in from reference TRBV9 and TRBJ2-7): DSGVTQTPKHLITATGQRVTLRCSPRSGDLSVYWYQQSLDQGLQFLIQYYNGEERAKGNILERFSAQQFPDLHSELNLSSLELGDSALYFCASSAGPRGYEQYFGPGTRLTVT.

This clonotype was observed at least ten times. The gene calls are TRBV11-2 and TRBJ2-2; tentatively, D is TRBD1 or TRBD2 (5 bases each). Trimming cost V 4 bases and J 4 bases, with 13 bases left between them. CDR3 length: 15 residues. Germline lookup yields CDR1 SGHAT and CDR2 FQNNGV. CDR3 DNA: TGTGCCAGCAGCTCGTTACTTGGGACCACCGGGGAGCTGTTTTTT. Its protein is CASSSLLGTTGELFF.

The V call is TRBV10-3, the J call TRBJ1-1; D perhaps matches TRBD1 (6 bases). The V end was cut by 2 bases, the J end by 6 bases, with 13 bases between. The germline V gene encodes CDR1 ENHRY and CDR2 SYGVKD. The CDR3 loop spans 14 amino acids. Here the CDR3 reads CAISEARGAAEAFF. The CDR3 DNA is TGTGCCATCAGTGAGGCGAGGGGGGCCGCTGAAGCTTTCTTT.

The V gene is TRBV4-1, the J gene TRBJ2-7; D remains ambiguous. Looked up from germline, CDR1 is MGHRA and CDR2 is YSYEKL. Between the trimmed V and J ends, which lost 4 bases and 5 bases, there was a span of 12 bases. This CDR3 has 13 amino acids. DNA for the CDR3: TGCGCCAGCAGCCCTCAACTAAGCGACGAGCAGTACTTC. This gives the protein CASSPQLSDEQYF.

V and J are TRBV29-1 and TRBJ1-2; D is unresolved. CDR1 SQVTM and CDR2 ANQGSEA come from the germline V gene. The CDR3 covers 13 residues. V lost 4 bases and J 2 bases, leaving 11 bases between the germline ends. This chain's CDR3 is CSVVADSNYGYTF. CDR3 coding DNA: TGCAGCGTTGTTGCCGATTCGAACTATGGCTACACCTTC. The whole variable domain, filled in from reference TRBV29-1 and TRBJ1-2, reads SAVISQKPSRDICQRGTSLTIQCQVDSQVTMMFWYRQQPGQSLTLIATANQGSEATYESGFVIDKFPISRPNLTFSTLTVSNMSPEDSSIYLCSVVADSNYGYTFGSGTRLTVV.

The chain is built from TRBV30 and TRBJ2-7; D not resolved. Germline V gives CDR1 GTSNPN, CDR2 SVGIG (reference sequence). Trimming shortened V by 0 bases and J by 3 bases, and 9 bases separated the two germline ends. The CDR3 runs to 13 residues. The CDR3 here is CAWSVGNFYEQYF. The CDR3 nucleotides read TGTGCCTGGAGTGTGGGAAATTTCTACGAGCAGTACTTC.

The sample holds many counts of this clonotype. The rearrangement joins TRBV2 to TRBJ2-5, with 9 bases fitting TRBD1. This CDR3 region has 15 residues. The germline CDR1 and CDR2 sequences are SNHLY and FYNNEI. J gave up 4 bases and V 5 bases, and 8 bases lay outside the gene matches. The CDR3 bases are TGTGCCAGCAGTCGGGACAGGGCGGATGGAGAGACCCAGTACTTC. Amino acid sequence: CASSRDRADGETQYF. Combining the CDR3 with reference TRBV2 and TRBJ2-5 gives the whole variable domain EPEVTQTPSHQVTQMGQEVILRCVPISNHLYFYWYRQILGQKVEFLVSFYNNEISEKSEIFDDQFSVERPDGSNFTLKIRSTKLEDSAMYFCASSRDRADGETQYFGPGTRLLVL.

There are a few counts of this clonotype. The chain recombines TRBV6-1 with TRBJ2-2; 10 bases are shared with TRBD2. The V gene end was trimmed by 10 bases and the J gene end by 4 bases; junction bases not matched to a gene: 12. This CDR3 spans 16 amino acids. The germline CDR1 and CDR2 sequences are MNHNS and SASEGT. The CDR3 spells CATRRAGGPVTGELFF. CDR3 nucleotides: TGTGCCACCCGAAGAGCGGGAGGGCCGGTCACCGGGGAGCTGTTTTTT.

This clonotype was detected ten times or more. The CDR3 loop is CASSRGASGGHNEQFF. CDR3 coding DNA: TGTGCCAGCAGCCGAGGGGCTAGCGGGGGCCACAATGAGCAGTTCTTC. This sequence joins TRBV12-3 or TRBV12-4 and TRBJ2-1; the match to TRBD2 covers 10 bases. This CDR3 contains 16 residues. Germline trimming cut 6 bases from V and 5 bases from J; bases unmatched to any gene: 10.

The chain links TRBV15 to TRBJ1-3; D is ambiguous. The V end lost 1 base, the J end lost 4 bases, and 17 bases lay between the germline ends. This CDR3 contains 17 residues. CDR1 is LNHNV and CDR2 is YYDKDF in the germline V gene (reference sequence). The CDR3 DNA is TGTGCCACCAGCAGAGGGATCCAGGCTTCCTCCGGAAACACCATATATTTT. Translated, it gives CATSRGIQASSGNTIYF.

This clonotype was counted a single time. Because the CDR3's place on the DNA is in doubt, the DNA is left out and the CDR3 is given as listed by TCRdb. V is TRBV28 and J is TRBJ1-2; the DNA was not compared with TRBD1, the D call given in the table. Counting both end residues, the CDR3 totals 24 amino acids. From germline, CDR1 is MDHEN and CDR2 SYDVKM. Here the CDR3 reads CASSFNAGGDSYEQYFGPAYGYTF.

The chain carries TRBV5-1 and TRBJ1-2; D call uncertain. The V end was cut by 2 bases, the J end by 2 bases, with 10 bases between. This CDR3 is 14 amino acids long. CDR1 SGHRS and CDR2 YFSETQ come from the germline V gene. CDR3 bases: TGCGCCAGCAGCTTAGGGAACTTAAACTATGGCTACACCTTC. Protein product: CASSLGNLNYGYTF.

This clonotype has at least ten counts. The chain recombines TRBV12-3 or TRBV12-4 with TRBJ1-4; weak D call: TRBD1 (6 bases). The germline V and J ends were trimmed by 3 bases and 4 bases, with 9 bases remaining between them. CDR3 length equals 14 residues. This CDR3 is CASSFKGGNEKLFF. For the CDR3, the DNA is TGTGCCAGCAGTTTCAAGGGGGGTAATGAAAAACTGTTTTTT.

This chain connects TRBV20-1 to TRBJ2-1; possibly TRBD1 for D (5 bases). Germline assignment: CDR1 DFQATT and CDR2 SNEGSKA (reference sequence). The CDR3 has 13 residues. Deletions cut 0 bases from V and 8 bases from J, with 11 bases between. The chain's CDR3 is CSARDNPRDEQFF. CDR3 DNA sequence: TGCAGTGCTAGAGACAACCCCAGGGATGAGCAGTTCTTC.

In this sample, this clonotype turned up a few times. CDR3 region: CASSSDIEENEQFF. The DNA for the CDR3 is TGTGCCAGCAGTTCGGACATTGAAGAAAATGAGCAGTTCTTC. The chain is built from TRBV6-1 and TRBJ2-1; tentative D call: TRBD1 (5 bases). The V end lost 5 bases, the J end lost 7 bases, and 15 bases lay between the germline ends. This CDR3 is 14 amino acids long. Per the germline V gene, CDR1 is MNHNS and CDR2 is SASEGT.

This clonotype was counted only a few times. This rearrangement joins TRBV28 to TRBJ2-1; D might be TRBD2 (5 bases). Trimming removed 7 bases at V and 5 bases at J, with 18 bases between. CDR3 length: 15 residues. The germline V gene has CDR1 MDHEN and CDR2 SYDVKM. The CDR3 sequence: CASIAADLSDNEQFF. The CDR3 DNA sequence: TGTGCCAGCATCGCGGCGGACTTATCCGACAATGAGCAGTTCTTC. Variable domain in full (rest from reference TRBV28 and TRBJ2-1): DVKVTQSSRYLVKRTGEKVFLECVQDMDHENMFWYRQDPGLGLRLIYFSYDVKMKEKGDIPEGYSVSREKKERFSLILESASTNQTSMYLCASIAADLSDNEQFFGPGTRLTVL.